The 6 T cell receptor beta chains below all came from one sample that was sequenced in a study of spatial heterogeneity in lung cancer. Time point defined: sample taken at primary tumor resection. Sequencing of whole RNA from tumor, nontumor lung or frozen PBMC involved no sorting. One entry per CDR3 protein, called by TCRdb with MiXCR from the 5' RACE reads. The table lists roughly 3,200 distinct CDR3 sequences, approximately 16% of them singletons. The sample in question was PBMCs, obtained at surgery. The receptor source for this set is a female donor with early-stage non-small cell lung cancer.

This clonotype was detected ten times or more. The V gene is TRBV19, the J gene TRBJ2-1; tentatively, D is TRBD1 (5 bases). Germline CDR1 reads LNHDA; CDR2 reads SQIVND (reference sequence). The CDR3 length is 15 residues. The V and J ends lost 1 base and 6 bases respectively, with 13 bases between them. CDR3 sequence (DNA): TGTGCCAGTAGTATAGTCAGGGCTTCGGGCAATGAGCAGTTCTTC. Its protein is CASSIVRASGNEQFF.

Remarks on this clonotype: The junction and the germline gene differ at one end; a read error may be behind it. The genes are TRBV9 and TRBJ2-7; no reliable D call. The germline V gene encodes CDR1 SGDLS and CDR2 YYNGEE. This CDR3 contains 15 residues. This CDR3 is CVSSVEDQVWDEQYF. CDR3 DNA sequence: TGTGTCAGCAGCGTAGAGGACCAAGTCTGGGACGAGCAGTACTTC.

This chain connects TRBV7-9 to TRBJ2-7, with D perhaps matching TRBD1 or TRBD2 (5 bases each). The CDR3 is made up of 17 amino acids. The germline CDR1 and CDR2 sequences are SEHNR and FQNEAQ (reference sequence). V lost 0 bases, J lost 0 bases, and 15 bases lay in between. CDR3 protein: CASSLALWAGSSYEQYF. The DNA of the CDR3 is TGTGCCAGCAGCTTAGCGCTATGGGCAGGGAGCTCCTACGAGCAGTACTTC.

This clonotype came up a few times. The V gene is TRBV12-3 or TRBV12-4, the J gene TRBJ1-5; D perhaps matches TRBD1 (5 bases). There are 12 residues in the CDR3. With 7 bases removed from V and 7 bases from J, the gap between germline ends came to 11 bases. CDR3 nucleotides: TGTGCCAGCAAGACCGGGGGACAGCCCCAGCATTTT. This gives the protein CASKTGGQPQHF.

This rearrangement joins TRBV11-2 to TRBJ1-2, with 8 bases that match TRBD1. This CDR3 contains 13 residues. The germline CDR1 and CDR2 sequences are SGHAT and FQNNGV. The trim removed 6 bases at V and 3 bases at J, leaving 3 bases unmatched. Here the CDR3 DNA reads TGTGCCAGCAGTCAGGGGGCAGACTATGGCTACACCTTC. Residues: CASSQGADYGYTF.

The chain joins TRBV29-1 to TRBJ2-5; D is undetermined. The germline V gene encodes CDR1 SQVTM and CDR2 ANQGSEA. Between the trimmed V and J ends, which lost 4 bases and 2 bases, there was a span of 2 bases. The CDR3 contains 10 residues. In DNA form, the CDR3 reads TGCAGCGTTGGACAAGAGACCCAGTACTTC. This codes for CSVGQETQYF.